Below, 14 T cell receptor beta chains from the same sample are listed, as sequenced in a study of blood T cell repertoires in COVID-19. Here immunoSEQ multiplex PCR was the method, and the copy in TCRdb shows in-frame clones only, minus some. This table has around 350,000 clones, around nine tenths appearing once. The material sequenced was peripheral blood. The receptor set was obtained from a human donor in a cohort sampled during active COVID-19.

The table lists this clone with a count of one. The chain employs TRBV29-1 and TRBJ2-7; 8 nucleotides match TRBD1. This CDR3 contains 14 residues. J was trimmed by 4 bases and V by 2 bases; bases with no gene match: 7. From germline, CDR1 is SQVTM and CDR2 ANQGSEA. The CDR3, as DNA: TGCAGCGTTGAATTGGACAGGGATCGATACGAGCAGTACTTC. Translation: CSVELDRDRYEQYF.

The genes are TRBV2 and TRBJ2-7; perhaps TRBD1 as D (6 bases). CDR1 and CDR2 from the germline V gene are SNHLY and FYNNEI. CDR3 length: 13 residues. Trimming took 6 bases from V and 9 from J, leaving 18 bases between them. The CDR3 protein is CASSHTAARGQYF. CDR3 in DNA: TGTGCCAGCAGCCATACAGCGGCCAGGGGGCAGTACTTC.

V and J are TRBV4-2 and TRBJ1-2; D unclear. CDR3 size: 15 residues. The germline V gene encodes CDR1 LGHNA and CDR2 YNFKEQ. The V gene lost 0 bases and the J gene lost 4 bases, with 12 bases spanning the gap. The CDR3 reads CASSQDHPGSYGYTF. CDR3 DNA: TGTGCCAGCAGCCAAGATCATCCAGGTAGCTATGGCTACACCTTC.

This chain joins TRBV7-8 and TRBJ2-7, with D possibly TRBD1 on 6 matching bases. In germline, CDR1 is SGHVS, CDR2 FQNEAQ. Trimming took off 5 bases at V and 6 bases at J, with 23 bases between the two ends. The CDR3 is 16 amino acids. In DNA, the CDR3 is TGTGCCAGCAGCCAGAGGGGGAGAACGTCACATGGCGAGCAGTACTTC. It specifies CASSQRGRTSHGEQYF. The full variable domain, with the rest looked up from reference TRBV7-8 and TRBJ2-7, is GAGVSQSPRYKVAKRGQDVALRCDPISGHVSLFWYQQALGQGPEFLTYFQNEAQLDKSGLPSDRFFAERPEGSVSTLKIQRTQQEDSAVYLCASSQRGRTSHGEQYFGPGTRLTVT.

This chain uses TRBV2 with TRBJ2-2; 8 bases agree with TRBD1. Trimming removed 6 bases from V and 4 bases from J; junction bases left unmatched: 7. The germline gives CDR1 SNHLY, CDR2 FYNNEI. CDR3 length equals 15 residues. The DNA for the CDR3 is TGTGCCAGCAGGATGGACAGGGCGGGCACCGGGGAGCTGTTTTTT. Amino acids: CASRMDRAGTGELFF.

The chain links TRBV6-1 to TRBJ1-2; 7 bases map to TRBD1. Germline values: CDR1 MNHNS, CDR2 SASEGT. This CDR3 is built from 14 residues. After removal of 0 bases from V and 14 bases from J, the junction contained 12 bases not matched to a gene. CDR3 sequence: CASSEATGEASGTF. CDR3 sequence (DNA): TGTGCCAGCAGTGAAGCCACAGGGGAGGCCTCGGGGACCTTC.

This clone was seen once. This chain uses TRBV19 with TRBJ2-1, with D possibly being TRBD2 (7 bases). This CDR3 is built from 16 residues. Germline CDR1 LNHDA, CDR2 SQIVND (reference sequence). Trimming pared 3 bases from V and 8 bases from J, leaving 20 bases between. CDR3 DNA sequence: TGTGCCAGTAGTATCGCTGGCGGGGGCCTTGGGTATGAGCAGTTCTTC. This sequence encodes CASSIAGGGLGYEQFF.

The chain uses TRBV5-8 and TRBJ2-5; 15 bases map to TRBD2. This CDR3 spans 18 amino acids. V dropped 3 bases and J dropped 5; count of bases not matched to a gene: 11. The germline V gene has CDR1 SGHTS and CDR2 YDEGEE. CDR3: CASSSGLAGGRNSETQYF. The CDR3 DNA reads as TGTGCCAGCAGCTCCGGACTAGCGGGAGGGAGGAATTCGGAGACCCAGTACTTC.

This clone was counted only a few times. The CDR3 DNA follows: TGCGCCAGCAGCCAAGATCAAGTGAGCGAGCAGTACTTC. Translation gives CASSQDQVSEQYF. The genes are TRBV4-1 and TRBJ2-7; the D is unclear. V was trimmed by 0 bases and J by 6 bases, leaving 9 bases between them. CDR1 and CDR2 from the germline V gene are MGHRA and YSYEKL. This CDR3 has 13 amino acids.

The chain uses TRBV3-1 (or the pseudogene TRBV3-2) and TRBJ2-7; 8 bases match TRBD2. Germline lookup yields CDR1 LGHDT and CDR2 YNNKEL (reference sequence). V gave up 3 bases and J gave up 4 bases; unmatched junction bases: 14. The length of the CDR3 is 17 residues. The CDR3 reads CASSHPRRGLVLYEQYF. CDR3 sequence (DNA): TGTGCCAGCAGCCATCCCCGGAGGGGACTAGTGTTATACGAGCAGTACTTC.

V and J are TRBV5-1 and TRBJ1-1; D remains unclear. V shed 4 bases and J shed 0 bases, with 10 bases lying between them. This CDR3 spans 14 amino acids. CDR1 and CDR2 from the germline V gene are SGHRS and YFSETQ. Here the CDR3 DNA reads TGCGCCAGCAGCATGGACGGTTTGAACACTGAAGCTTTCTTT. It codes for CASSMDGLNTEAFF.

V gene TRBV5-1 combines with J gene TRBJ2-7; D gene ambiguous. Between the trimmed V and J ends, which lost 6 bases and 5 bases, there was a span of 21 bases. The CDR3 is 15 amino acids. The germline V gene has CDR1 SGHRS and CDR2 YFSETQ. The CDR3 DNA sequence: TGCGCCAGCACGATAGGCCCCGAGCGAACCCACGAGCAGTACTTC. It is translated as CASTIGPERTHEQYF.

This clone was seen once. The chain couples TRBV19 to TRBJ1-1, with D tentatively TRBD1 (6 bases). CDR3 length equals 14 residues. Trimming took 5 bases from V and 4 from J, leaving 14 bases between them. Germline loops: CDR1 LNHDA, CDR2 SQIVND (reference sequence). The CDR3 DNA follows: TGTGCCAGTAGTGTCCAGGGGTCCGGCACTGAAGCTTTCTTT. Its protein product is CASSVQGSGTEAFF.

The chain has TRBV6-5 and TRBJ2-7; the D gene is possibly TRBD1 (5 bases). The V end lost 8 bases, the J end lost 2 bases, and 13 bases lay between the germline ends. This CDR3 comprises 13 residues. CDR1 is MNHEY and CDR2 is SVGAGI in the germline V gene. The CDR3 sequence is CASGKPGTYEQYF. The CDR3 coding sequence is TGTGCCAGCGGCAAGCCAGGGACCTACGAGCAGTACTTC.